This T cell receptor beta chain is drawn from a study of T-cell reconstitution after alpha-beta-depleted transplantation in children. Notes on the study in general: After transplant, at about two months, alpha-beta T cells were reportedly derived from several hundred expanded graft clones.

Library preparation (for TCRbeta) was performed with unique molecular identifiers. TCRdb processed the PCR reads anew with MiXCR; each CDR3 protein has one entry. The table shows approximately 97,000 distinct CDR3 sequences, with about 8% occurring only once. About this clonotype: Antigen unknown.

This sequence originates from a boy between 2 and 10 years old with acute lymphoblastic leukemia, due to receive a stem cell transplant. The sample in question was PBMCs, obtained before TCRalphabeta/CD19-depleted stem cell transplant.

Here the CDR3 reads CASSYGGTVNTEAFF. As DNA, the CDR3 is TGTGCCAGCAGTTACGGGGGGACGGTGAACACTGAAGCTTTCTTT. The chain has TRBV6-5 and TRBJ1-1, with D possibly being TRBD1 (5 bases). V gave up 2 bases and J gave up 0 bases, with 10 bases separating them. The CDR3 extends over 15 amino acids. Germline lookup yields CDR1 MNHEY and CDR2 SVGAGI.